This TCR beta chain was captured in a study of Graves' ophthalmopathy and Graves' hyperthyroidism. This clonotype was counted a few times. Scientists amplified the TCR beta CDR3 regions from RNA transcripts. Second-round multiplex PCR came after first-round RT-PCR with HTBI primers. Each CDR3 protein gets one entry after TCRdb re-called the multiplex PCR reads with MiXCR. Of about 550,000 distinct CDR3 sequences listed, roughly 39% are singletons. Germline CDR1 SGHVS, CDR2 FQNEAQ. The CDR3 has 13 amino acids. The V end was cut by 8 bases, the J end by 4 bases, with 15 bases between. This receptor was identified in an adult man with Graves' hyperthyroidism. The gene calls are TRBV7-8 and TRBJ2-7; a weak D match, TRBD1 (5 bases). Sequences were obtained from peripheral blood or thyroid tissue (not recorded which). The CDR3 is CASSPAGMYEQYF. CDR3 nucleotide sequence: TGTGCCAGCTCACCGGCAGGGATGTACGAGCAGTACTTC. Looking up the rest from reference TRBV7-8 and TRBJ2-7 gives the full variable domain: GAGVSQSPRYKVAKRGQDVALRCDPISGHVSLFWYQQALGQGPEFLTYFQNEAQLDKSGLPSDRFFAERPEGSVSTLKIQRTQQEDSAVYLCASSPAGMYEQYFGPGTRLTVT.